These 6 T cell receptor beta chains were all obtained from the same sample, sequenced in a study of T cell responses to AZD1222 COVID-19 vaccine. Repertoires were generated with immunoSEQ multiplex PCR, while TCRdb's copy carries only in-frame clones and drops some. The sample lists about 150,000 clones, 90% to 95% occurring once. The sequencing here drew on peripheral blood, taken on day 0 of AZD1222 vaccination. These TCRs come from an adult in good health.

This chain uses TRBV15 with TRBJ1-6, with TRBD1 matching 9 bases. The V and J ends lost 8 bases and 8 bases, in that order; junction bases with no gene match: 10. Germline-derived CDR1 and CDR2 are LNHNV and YYDKDF (reference sequence). The CDR3 totals 15 residues. As DNA, the CDR3 is TGTGCCACCGCCCCCCGGGACAGGGATCATTCACCCCTCCACTTT. Its protein is CATAPRDRDHSPLHF. Complete variable domain (other parts from reference TRBV15 and TRBJ1-6): DAMVIQNPRYQVTQFGKPVTLSCSQTLNHNVMYWYQQKSSQAPKLLFHYYDKDFNNEADTPDNFQSRRPNTSFCFLDIRSPGLGDTAMYLCATAPRDRDHSPLHFGNGTRLTVT.

The chain joins TRBV30 to TRBJ2-7; 7 nucleotides line up with TRBD2. This CDR3 has 12 amino acids. Per germline, CDR1 GTSNPN and CDR2 SVGIG (reference sequence). V shed 3 bases and J 6 bases; nucleotides not matched to a gene: 5. The CDR3 region is CAWRPGGGEQYF. CDR3 in DNA: TGTGCCTGGAGGCCGGGAGGCGGCGAGCAGTACTTC.

The chain recombines TRBV19 with TRBJ1-5; D is undetermined. The CDR3 contains 15 residues. V lost 4 bases to trimming and J lost 6 bases, with 16 bases between them. Germline CDR1 and CDR2: LNHDA and SQIVND (reference sequence). The chain's CDR3 is CASSRDASTSQPQHF. DNA of the CDR3: TGTGCCAGTAGTAGAGACGCCAGCACCAGTCAGCCCCAGCATTTT.

The CDR3 spells CASSPIQDGGGYGYTF. CDR3 nucleotide sequence: TGCGCCAGCAGCCCGATCCAGGACGGTGGAGGGTATGGCTACACCTTC. The V and J genes are TRBV5-1 and TRBJ1-2; D is unresolved. The CDR3 totals 16 residues. From germline, CDR1 is SGHRS and CDR2 YFSETQ. The V gene lost 4 bases and the J gene lost 5 bases, with 21 bases spanning the gap.

The CDR3 bases are TGTGCCAGCAGCCTCGGGGGAGGGGGCTTCTCCTATGGCTACACCTTC. Residues: CASSLGGGGFSYGYTF. This rearrangement joins TRBV7-2 to TRBJ1-2; TRBD1 agrees at 7 bases. The CDR3 spans 16 residues. The germline gives CDR1 SGHTA, CDR2 FQGNSA. With 5 bases clipped from V and 4 bases from J, the junction kept 13 bases outside the gene matches.

The chain links TRBV5-4 to TRBJ2-6; no clear D gene. Trimming took 3 bases from V and 0 from J, leaving 13 bases between them. The CDR3 contains 17 residues. Germline CDR1 reads SGHNT; CDR2 reads YYREEE (reference sequence). The CDR3 sequence: CASSWPGRSSGANVLTF. The CDR3 nucleotides are TGTGCCAGCAGCTGGCCGGGCAGAAGCTCTGGGGCCAACGTCCTGACTTTC. The full variable domain, completed using reference TRBV5-4 and TRBJ2-6, is ETGVTQSPTHLIKTRGQQVTLRCSSQSGHNTVSWYQQALGQGPQFIFQYYREEENGRGNFPPRFSGLQFPNYSSELNVNALELDDSALYLCASSWPGRSSGANVLTFGAGSRLTVL.